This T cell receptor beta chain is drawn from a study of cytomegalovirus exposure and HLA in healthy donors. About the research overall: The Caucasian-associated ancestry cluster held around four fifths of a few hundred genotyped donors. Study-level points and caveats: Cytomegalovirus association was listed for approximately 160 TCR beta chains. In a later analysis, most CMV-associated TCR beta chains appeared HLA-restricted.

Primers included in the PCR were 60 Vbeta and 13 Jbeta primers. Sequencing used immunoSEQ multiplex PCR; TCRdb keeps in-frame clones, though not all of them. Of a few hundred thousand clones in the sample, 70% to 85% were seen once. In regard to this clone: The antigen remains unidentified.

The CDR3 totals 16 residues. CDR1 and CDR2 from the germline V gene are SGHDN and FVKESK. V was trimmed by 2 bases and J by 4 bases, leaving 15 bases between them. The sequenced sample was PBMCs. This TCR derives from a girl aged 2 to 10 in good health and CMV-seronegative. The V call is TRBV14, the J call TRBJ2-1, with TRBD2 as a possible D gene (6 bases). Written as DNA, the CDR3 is TGTGCCAGCAGCCAAATCCGTAGCGGACCATACAATGAGCAGTTCTTC. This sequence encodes CASSQIRSGPYNEQFF. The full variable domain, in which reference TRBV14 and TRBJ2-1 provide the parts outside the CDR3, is EAGVTQFPSHSVIEKGQTVTLRCDPISGHDNLYWYRRVMGKEIKFLLHFVKESKQDESGMPNNRFLAERTGGTYSTLKVQPAELEDSGVYFCASSQIRSGPYNEQFFGPGTRLTVL.